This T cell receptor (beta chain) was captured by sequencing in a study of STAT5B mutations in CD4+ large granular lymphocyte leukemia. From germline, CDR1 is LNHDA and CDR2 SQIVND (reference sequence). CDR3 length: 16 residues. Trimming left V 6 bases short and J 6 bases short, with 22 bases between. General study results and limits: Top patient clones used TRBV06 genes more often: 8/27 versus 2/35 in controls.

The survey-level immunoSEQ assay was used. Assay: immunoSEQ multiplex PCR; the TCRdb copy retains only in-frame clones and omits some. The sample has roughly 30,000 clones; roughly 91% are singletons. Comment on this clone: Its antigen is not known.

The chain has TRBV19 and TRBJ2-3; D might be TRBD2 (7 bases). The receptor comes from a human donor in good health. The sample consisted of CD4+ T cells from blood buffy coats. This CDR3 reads CASSQRRGGQGDTQYF. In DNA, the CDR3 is TGTGCCAGTAGCCAAAGGAGGGGGGGGCAAGGGGATACGCAGTATTTT.